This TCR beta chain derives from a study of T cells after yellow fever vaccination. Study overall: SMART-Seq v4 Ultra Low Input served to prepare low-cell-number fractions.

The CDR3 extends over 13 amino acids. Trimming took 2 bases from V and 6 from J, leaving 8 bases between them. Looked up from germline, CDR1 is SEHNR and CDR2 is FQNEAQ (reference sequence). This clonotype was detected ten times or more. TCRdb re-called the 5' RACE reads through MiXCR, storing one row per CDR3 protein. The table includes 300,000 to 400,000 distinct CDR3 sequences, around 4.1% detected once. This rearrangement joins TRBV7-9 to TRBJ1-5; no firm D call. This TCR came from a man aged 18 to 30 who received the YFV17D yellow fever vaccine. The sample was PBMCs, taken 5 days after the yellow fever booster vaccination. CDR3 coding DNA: TGTGCCAGCAGCTTAACGGGTCCTCAGCCCCAGCATTTT. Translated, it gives CASSLTGPQPQHF.